Listed here are 12 T cell receptor beta chains from one sample, sequenced in a study of T-cell reconstitution after alpha-beta-depleted transplantation in children. A library of TCRbeta sequences, prepared with unique molecular identifiers, was generated. Using its own MiXCR run on the PCR reads, TCRdb lists one record per CDR3 protein. This table holds some 290,000 distinct CDR3 sequences, approximately 23% found once. This material consisted of PBMCs, mostly from graft donor cells, taken 180 days after TCRalphabeta/CD19-depleted stem cell transplant. The receptors were gathered from a male patient aged 10-17 years who had a stem cell transplant for acute lymphoblastic leukemia, so the T cells may come from the graft donor.

The chain carries TRBV15 and TRBJ1-2, with TRBD1 matching over 12 bases. Trimming cost V 1 base and J 8 bases; bases outside gene matches: 5. The V gene's germline CDR1 is LNHNV and CDR2 YYDKDF (reference sequence). CDR3 length: 15 residues. The CDR3 sequence is CATSRGWDRGQGYTF. CDR3 sequence (DNA): TGTGCCACCAGCAGAGGTTGGGACAGGGGGCAAGGCTACACCTTC.

This sequence joins TRBV5-1 and TRBJ2-2; TRBD1 matches 7 bases. V lost 0 bases to trimming and J lost 4 bases; unmatched junction nucleotides: 15. This CDR3 is 19 amino acids long. Germline V gene sequence: CDR1 SGHRS, CDR2 YFSETQ. The CDR3, as DNA: TGCGCCAGCAGCTTGGCCCAGCGACAGGGATACTCGCGCACCGGGGAGCTGTTTTTT. Residues: CASSLAQRQGYSRTGELFF.

This clonotype has just a few counts. This chain joins TRBV15 and TRBJ2-5, with 7 bases aligning to TRBD1. Trimming took 0 bases from V and 2 from J; bases not matched to a gene: 3. The CDR3 spans 15 residues. The germline V gene encodes CDR1 LNHNV and CDR2 YYDKDF (reference sequence). CDR3 loop: CATSRDRGQQETQYF. The DNA of the CDR3 is TGTGCCACCAGCAGAGATCGGGGACAGCAAGAGACCCAGTACTTC.

This clonotype came up a few times. CDR3 sequence: CSASALTDTQYF. CDR3 sequence (DNA): TGCAGTGCTTCCGCCCTCACAGATACGCAGTATTTT. This chain uses TRBV20-1 with TRBJ2-3; D is ambiguous. V lost 5 bases and J 2 bases, leaving 8 bases between the germline ends. Germline values: CDR1 DFQATT, CDR2 SNEGSKA (reference sequence). The CDR3 runs 12 residues.

This clonotype was detected only a few times. This rearrangement joins TRBV29-1 to TRBJ1-2; possible D gene TRBD1, 6 bases. V was pared by 4 bases and J by 4 bases, with 13 bases between. Per germline, CDR1 SQVTM and CDR2 ANQGSEA. There are 13 residues in the CDR3. The CDR3 reads CSVAGDPSYGYTF. In DNA, the CDR3 is TGCAGCGTTGCAGGGGATCCCTCCTATGGCTACACCTTC. Combining the CDR3 with reference TRBV29-1 and TRBJ1-2 gives the whole variable domain SAVISQKPSRDICQRGTSLTIQCQVDSQVTMMFWYRQQPGQSLTLIATANQGSEATYESGFVIDKFPISRPNLTFSTLTVSNMSPEDSSIYLCSVAGDPSYGYTFGSGTRLTVV.

The chain carries TRBV7-3 and TRBJ2-7, with no clear D. CDR1 SGHTA and CDR2 FQGTGA come from the germline V gene. Trimming left V 0 bases short and J 7 bases short, with 13 bases between. The CDR3 loop spans 14 amino acids. The CDR3 is CASSLTGFPAEQYF. CDR3 DNA sequence: TGTGCCAGCAGCTTAACGGGCTTCCCTGCGGAGCAGTACTTC.

J is TRBJ2-7 and V is TRBV29-1; 10 bases line up with TRBD1. The germline V gene has CDR1 SQVTM and CDR2 ANQGSEA. Trimming cost V 1 base and J 3 bases; bases outside gene matches: 3. This CDR3 region has 14 residues. In DNA, the CDR3 is TGCAGCGTTGAAGGACAGGGGGCCGTCTACGAGCAGTACTTC. Residues: CSVEGQGAVYEQYF.

The J gene is TRBJ2-5, the V gene TRBV7-6; TRBD2 might be the D (6 bases). Germline V gene data show CDR1 as SGHVS and CDR2 as FNYEAQ. The CDR3 sequence is 18 residues long. The V end was cut by 1 base, the J end by 10 bases, with 28 bases between. Written as DNA, the CDR3 is TGTGCCAGCAGCTTAGGAGGGAGTCGATGGGACCTTAGGAGGGGCCAGTACTTC. Protein: CASSLGGSRWDLRRGQYF.

This clonotype has a handful of counts. The chain is built from TRBV27 and TRBJ2-4; D is possibly TRBD2 (6 bases). CDR1 and CDR2 from the germline V gene are MNHEY and SMNVEV (reference sequence). CDR3 length: 16 amino acids. The germline V and J ends were trimmed by 6 bases and 2 bases, with 17 bases remaining between them. CDR3 sequence reads: CASSPRIGGTKNIQYF. Written as DNA, the CDR3 is TGTGCCAGCAGCCCTAGGATCGGGGGTACCAAAAACATTCAGTACTTC.

A few counts support this clonotype. The chain is built from TRBV11-2 and TRBJ2-7; D unresolved. The CDR3 consists of 13 residues. V dropped 3 bases and J dropped 2 bases, with 8 bases sitting between them. Germline CDR1 SGHAT, CDR2 FQNNGV. The CDR3 loop is CASSFDIPYEQYF. DNA of the CDR3: TGTGCCAGCAGCTTTGACATACCCTACGAGCAGTACTTC.

The chain employs TRBV4-1 and TRBJ2-1, with 7 bases lining up with TRBD2. This CDR3 contains 16 residues. CDR1 and CDR2 (germline): MGHRA, YSYEKL. V gave up 2 bases and J gave up 6 bases; unmatched junction bases: 10. The CDR3 nucleotides are TGCGCCAGCAGCCAAATCTCATCCGGGACTACCAATGAGCAGTTCTTC. Translating gives CASSQISSGTTNEQFF.

The V and J genes are TRBV14 and TRBJ2-1, with D unclear. V dropped 0 bases and J dropped 8 bases, with 8 bases sitting between them. The CDR3 runs to 13 residues. Germline loops: CDR1 SGHDN, CDR2 FVKESK. The CDR3 here is CASSQDPADEQFF. Written as DNA, the CDR3 is TGTGCCAGCAGCCAAGATCCCGCGGATGAGCAGTTCTTC.